This paragraph covers one T cell receptor (beta chain) sequence. Antigen: not known. The source of the sample is a study of cytomegalovirus exposure and HLA in healthy donors. About the study: A prior study identified just under 120 million unique TCR beta sequences from some 180 million T cells.

PCR involved 60 Vbeta and 13 Jbeta primers. Profiled with immunoSEQ multiplex PCR; TCRdb holds only in-frame clones, not every one. The profile shows approximately 100,000 clones, roughly 80% of them singletons. General study results and limits: A later analysis linked a missense variant in DCLRE1C to the trimming of TCR beta V and J genes. According to an earlier analysis, most TCR beta V segments yielded productive rearrangements about 90% or about 30% of the time.

This receptor was taken from a man aged 40-50 years in good health and CMV-seronegative. Sequencing was carried out using PBMCs.

The CDR3 bases are TGCGCCAGCAGCCAAGTCCCCCAGGCCTACGAGCAGTACTTC. This sequence encodes CASSQVPQAYEQYF. The rearrangement joins TRBV4-1 to TRBJ2-7; D call uncertain. The CDR3 runs to 14 residues. CDR1 is MGHRA, CDR2 YSYEKL, per germline. The ends were cut back, 1 base at V and 2 bases at J, with 9 bases in the middle.